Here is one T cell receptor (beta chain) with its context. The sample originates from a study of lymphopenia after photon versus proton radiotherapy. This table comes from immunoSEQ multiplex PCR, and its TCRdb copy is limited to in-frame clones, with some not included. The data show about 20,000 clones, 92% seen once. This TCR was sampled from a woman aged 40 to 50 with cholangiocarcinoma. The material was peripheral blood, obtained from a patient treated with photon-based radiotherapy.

CDR3: CSVEVRMNTEAFF. In DNA, the CDR3 is TGCAGCGTTGAAGTAAGGATGAACACTGAAGCTTTCTTT. This chain connects TRBV29-1 to TRBJ1-1; D gene unclear. The ends were cut back, 1 base at V and 0 bases at J, with 6 bases in the middle. The CDR3 is 13 residues long. Germline V gene sequence: CDR1 SQVTM, CDR2 ANQGSEA.